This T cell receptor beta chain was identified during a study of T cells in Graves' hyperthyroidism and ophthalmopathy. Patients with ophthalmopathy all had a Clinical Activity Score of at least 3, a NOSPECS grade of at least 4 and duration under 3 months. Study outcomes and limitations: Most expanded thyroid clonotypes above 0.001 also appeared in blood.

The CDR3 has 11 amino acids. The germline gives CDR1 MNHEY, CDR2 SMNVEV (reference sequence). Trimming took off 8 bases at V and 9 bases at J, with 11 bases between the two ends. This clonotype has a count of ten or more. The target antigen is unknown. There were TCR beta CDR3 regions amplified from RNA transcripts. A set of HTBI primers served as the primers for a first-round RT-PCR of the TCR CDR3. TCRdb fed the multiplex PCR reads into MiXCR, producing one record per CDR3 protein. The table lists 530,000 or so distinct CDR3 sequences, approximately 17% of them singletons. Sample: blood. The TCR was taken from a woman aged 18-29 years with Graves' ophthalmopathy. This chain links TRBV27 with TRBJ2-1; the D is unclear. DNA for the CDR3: TGTGCCAGCGCCGTTTCGAGTGAGCAGTTCTTC. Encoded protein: CASAVSSEQFF.